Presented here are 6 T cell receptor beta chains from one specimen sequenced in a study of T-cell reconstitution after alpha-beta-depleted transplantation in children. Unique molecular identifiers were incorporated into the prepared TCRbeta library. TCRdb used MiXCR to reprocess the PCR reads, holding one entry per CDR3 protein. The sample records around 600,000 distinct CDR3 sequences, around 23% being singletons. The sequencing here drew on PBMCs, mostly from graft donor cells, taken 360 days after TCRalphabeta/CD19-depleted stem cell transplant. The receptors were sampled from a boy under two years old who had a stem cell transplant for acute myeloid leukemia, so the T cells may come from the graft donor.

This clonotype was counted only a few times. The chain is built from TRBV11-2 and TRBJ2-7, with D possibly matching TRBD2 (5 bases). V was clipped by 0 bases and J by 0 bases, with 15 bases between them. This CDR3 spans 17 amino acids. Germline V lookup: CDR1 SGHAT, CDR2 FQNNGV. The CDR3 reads CASSLERAGPSSYEQYF. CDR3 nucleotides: TGTGCCAGCAGCTTAGAGAGGGCAGGCCCCAGCTCCTACGAGCAGTACTTC.

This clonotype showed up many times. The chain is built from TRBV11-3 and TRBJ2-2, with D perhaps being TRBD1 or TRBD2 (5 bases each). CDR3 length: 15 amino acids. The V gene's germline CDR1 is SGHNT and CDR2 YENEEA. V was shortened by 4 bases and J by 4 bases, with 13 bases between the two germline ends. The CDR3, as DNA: TGTGCCAGCAGCTGGGGACGGACAAGCACCGGGGAGCTGTTTTTT. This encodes CASSWGRTSTGELFF.

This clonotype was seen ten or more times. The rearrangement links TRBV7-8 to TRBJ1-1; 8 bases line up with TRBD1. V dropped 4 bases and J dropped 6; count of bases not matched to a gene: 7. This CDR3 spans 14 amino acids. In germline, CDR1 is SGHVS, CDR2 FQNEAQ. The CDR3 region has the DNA TGTGCCAGCAGCTCCCGACAGGGGATAGCTGAAGCTTTCTTT. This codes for CASSSRQGIAEAFF.

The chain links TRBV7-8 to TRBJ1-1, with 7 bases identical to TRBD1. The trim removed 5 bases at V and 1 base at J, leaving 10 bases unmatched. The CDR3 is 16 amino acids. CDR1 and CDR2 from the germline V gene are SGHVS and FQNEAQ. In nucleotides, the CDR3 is TGTGCCAGCAGCCTGGGGCTCCGGACAGGGAACACTGAAGCTTTCTTT. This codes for CASSLGLRTGNTEAFF.

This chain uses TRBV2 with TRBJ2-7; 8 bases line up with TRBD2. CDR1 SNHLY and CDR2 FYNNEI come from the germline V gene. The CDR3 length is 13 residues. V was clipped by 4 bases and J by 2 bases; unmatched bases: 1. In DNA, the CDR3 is TGTGCCAGCAGTGCGCGGGGGGCCTACGAGCAGTACGTC. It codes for CASSARGAYEQYV.

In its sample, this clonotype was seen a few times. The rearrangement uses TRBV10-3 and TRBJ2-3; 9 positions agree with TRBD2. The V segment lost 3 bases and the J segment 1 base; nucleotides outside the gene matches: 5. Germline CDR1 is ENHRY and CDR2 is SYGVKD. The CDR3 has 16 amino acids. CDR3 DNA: TGTGCCATCAGTGACGGAGCGGGGGGCCGCACAGATACGCAGTATTTT. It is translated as CAISDGAGGRTDTQYF.